The next 9 T cell receptor beta chains were all read from a single sample in a study of cytomegalovirus exposure and HLA in healthy donors. Primers: 60 Vbeta forward and 13 Jbeta reverse. Assay: immunoSEQ multiplex PCR; the TCRdb copy retains only in-frame clones and omits some. The table includes around 260,000 clones, 80% detected once. The sequenced material came from PBMCs. These receptors were obtained from a girl aged 2-10 years in good health and CMV-seronegative.

The chain combines TRBV29-1 with TRBJ2-1; 8 bases fit TRBD2. V lost 5 bases, J lost 4 bases, and 13 bases stayed unmatched. Germline assignment: CDR1 SQVTM and CDR2 ANQGSEA. There are 16 residues in the CDR3. The CDR3 reads CSVQGIPTSDYNEQFF. Here the CDR3 DNA reads TGCAGCGTTCAGGGGATTCCGACTAGCGATTACAATGAGCAGTTCTTC.

In the case of this clone: Different DNA sequences within this sample yield the same CDR3. The chain recombines TRBV28 with TRBJ1-2; the D is unclear. V lost 2 bases to trimming and J lost 0 bases, with 10 bases between them. Germline CDR1 and CDR2: MDHEN and SYDVKM. This CDR3 comprises 15 residues. The CDR3 reads CASSLIRRANYGYTF. Written as DNA, the CDR3 is TGTGCCAGCAGTTTAATTAGAAGAGCTAACTATGGCTACACCTTC.

The chain combines TRBV14 with TRBJ2-7; TRBD1 matches 10 bases. Germline V gene lookup returns CDR1 SGHDN and CDR2 FVKESK. The CDR3 extends over 16 amino acids. V trimming: 4 bases; J trimming: 3 bases; junction bases outside the gene matches: 9. DNA for the CDR3: TGTGCCAGCAGCCCGGGACAGGGGACACCCATCTACGAGCAGTACTTC. Amino acids: CASSPGQGTPIYEQYF.

V and J are TRBV11-2 and TRBJ1-1, with a weak D call TRBD1 (6 bases). Trimming stripped 0 bases from V and 4 bases from J, with 12 bases between. The CDR3 has 15 amino acids. Germline V gene lookup returns CDR1 SGHAT and CDR2 FQNNGV. The CDR3 loop reads CASSLDHRAATEAFF. The CDR3 DNA reads TGTGCCAGCAGCTTAGATCACAGGGCGGCCACTGAAGCTTTCTTT.

This chain connects TRBV18 to TRBJ2-3; perhaps TRBD2 as D (7 bases). V was cut by 3 bases and J by 4 bases, with 14 bases left in between. The CDR3 length is 15 residues. Germline V gives CDR1 KGHSH, CDR2 LQKENI. The DNA for the CDR3 is TGTGCCAGCTCACCTCCACAGGGAGGGGCAGATACGCAGTATTTT. Translated, it gives CASSPPQGGADTQYF. The entire variable domain, with the rest obtained from reference TRBV18 and TRBJ2-3, is as follows: NAGVMQNPRHLVRRRGQEARLRCSPMKGHSHVYWYRQLPEEGLKFMVYLQKENIIDESGMPKERFSAEFPKEGPSILRIQQVVRGDSAAYFCASSPPQGGADTQYFGPGTRLTVL.

This sequence joins TRBV30 and TRBJ1-5; D is undetermined. Germline assignment: CDR1 GTSNPN and CDR2 SVGIG (reference sequence). CDR3 length: 12 residues. V lost 2 bases, J lost 10 bases, and 12 bases lay in between. CDR3 nucleotides: TGTGCCTGGAGTTCCGGAGTGGGTCCCCAGCATTTT. The encoded protein is CAWSSGVGPQHF.

CDR3 sequence: CASSQLPGQASGELFF. The CDR3 bases are TGTGCCAGCAGCCAGCTGCCGGGACAGGCTTCTGGGGAGCTGTTTTTT. V usage is TRBV4-2 and J usage is TRBJ2-2, with 8 bases fitting TRBD1. V lost 3 bases, J lost 8 bases, and 11 bases stayed unmatched. CDR1 is LGHNA and CDR2 is YNFKEQ in the germline V gene. This CDR3 is built from 16 residues.

V and J are TRBV6-1 and TRBJ1-2, with unresolved D. The germline V gene has CDR1 MNHNS and CDR2 SASEGT. The CDR3 runs 13 residues. Trimming stripped 4 bases from V and 2 bases from J, with 8 bases between. CDR3 residues: CASSVSLNYGYTF. The CDR3 region has the DNA TGTGCCAGCAGTGTATCTCTAAACTATGGCTACACCTTC.

The CDR3 DNA reads as TGTGCCAGCTCGCCAAACAGGAGCAATCAGCCCCAGCATTTT. Translated, it gives CASSPNRSNQPQHF. The rearrangement joins TRBV18 to TRBJ1-5, with D tentatively TRBD1 (5 bases). The germline V gene encodes CDR1 KGHSH and CDR2 LQKENI. The germline V and J ends were trimmed by 6 bases and 1 base, with 10 bases remaining between them. The CDR3 contains 14 residues.